The rows below give T cell receptor beta chains drawn from one sample of a study of cytomegalovirus exposure and HLA in healthy donors. This table comes from immunoSEQ multiplex PCR, and its TCRdb copy is limited to in-frame clones, with some not included. The sample lists 170,000 or so clones, 75% to 85% occurring once. The sequencing input was PBMCs. The receptor source for this set is a woman in her twenties or thirties in good health and CMV-seropositive. Each CDR3 is given with its conserved first and last residue. The order of the fields is clone size, CDR3 length, J gene, D gene, V gene, CDR3 DNA, CDR3 protein. A D gene is named only where the DNA matches it firmly. Size tells how often a clone was seen (once, few, many) or the class of an expanded clone, and some rows leave it out.

clone size: NA
CDR3 length: 15
J gene: TRBJ1-5
D gene: NA
V gene: TRBV10-3
CDR3 DNA: TGTGCCATCAGTGAGGATGGGGGCACGGGACAGCCCCAGCATTTT
CDR3 protein: CAISEDGGTGQPQHF

clone size: NA
CDR3 length: 17
J gene: TRBJ1-3
D gene: NA
V gene: TRBV4-3
CDR3 DNA: TGCGCCAGCAGCCAAGAAGAAACAGGGTTTGGGCCAAACACCATATATTTT
CDR3 protein: CASSQEETGFGPNTIYF

clone size: NA
CDR3 length: 15
J gene: TRBJ2-5
D gene: NA
V gene: TRBV19
CDR3 DNA: TGTGCCAGTAGTGATCTCCTCAACGGGGAGGAGACCCAGTACTTC
CDR3 protein: CASSDLLNGEETQYF

clone size: NA
CDR3 length: 15
J gene: TRBJ1-1
D gene: TRBD1
V gene: TRBV27
CDR3 DNA: TGTGCCAGCAGTTTAACCCGACAGGGGGGGACTGAAGCTTTCTTT
CDR3 protein: CASSLTRQGGTEAFF

clone size: NA
CDR3 length: 15
J gene: TRBJ1-2
D gene: TRBD1
V gene: TRBV9
CDR3 DNA: TGTGCCAGCAGCGTAGCGGACAGGGAACGCTATGGCTACACCTTC
CDR3 protein: CASSVADRERYGYTF

clone size: NA
CDR3 length: 15
J gene: TRBJ2-1
D gene: TRBD2
V gene: TRBV6-6
CDR3 DNA: TGTGCCAGCAGTTACCGGACTAGCGCTAACAATGAGCAGTTCTTC
CDR3 protein: CASSYRTSANNEQFF

clone size: NA
CDR3 length: 16
J gene: TRBJ1-2
D gene: NA
V gene: TRBV6-1
CDR3 DNA: TGTGCCAGCAGTGAAGCGTATGAACTAGGGAACTATGGCTACACCTTC
CDR3 protein: CASSEAYELGNYGYTF

clone size: NA
CDR3 length: 15
J gene: TRBJ2-1
D gene: TRBD2
V gene: TRBV6-6
CDR3 DNA: TGTGCCAGCAGTGCGACTAGCGGGAGGGCCGGTGAGCAGTTCTTC
CDR3 protein: CASSATSGRAGEQFF

clone size: NA
CDR3 length: 14
J gene: TRBJ1-2
D gene: TRBD1
V gene: TRBV7-2
CDR3 DNA: TGTGCCAGCAGCCCATTGGGGACAGGGCAAGGCTACACCTTC
CDR3 protein: CASSPLGTGQGYTF

clone size: NA
CDR3 length: 14
J gene: TRBJ2-3
D gene: NA
V gene: TRBV29-1
CDR3 DNA: TGCAGCGTTCAGAGGGTCATTCTAAGGGATACGCAGTATTTT
CDR3 protein: CSVQRVILRDTQYF

clone size: NA
CDR3 length: 13
J gene: TRBJ1-2
D gene: NA
V gene: TRBV30
CDR3 DNA: TGTGCCTGGAGTGTACAGGCAGCCTATGGCTACACCTTC
CDR3 protein: CAWSVQAAYGYTF

clone size: once
CDR3 length: 15
J gene: TRBJ2-3
D gene: NA
V gene: TRBV10-1
CDR3 DNA: TGCGCCAGCAGCGATACAGGGTATGACACAGATACGCAGTATTTT
CDR3 protein: CASSDTGYDTDTQYF

clone size: NA
CDR3 length: 12
J gene: TRBJ1-2
D gene: NA
V gene: TRBV19
CDR3 DNA: TGTGCCTGCCAGGGGCCCGTTTATGGCTACACCTTC
CDR3 protein: CACQGPVYGYTF

clone size: NA
CDR3 length: 17
J gene: TRBJ1-2
D gene: TRBD1
V gene: TRBV10-3
CDR3 DNA: TGTGCCATCTCCCCCGGACAGGCCATAGGGGTGAACTATGGCTACACCTTC
CDR3 protein: CAISPGQAIGVNYGYTF

clone size: NA
CDR3 length: 13
J gene: TRBJ2-7
D gene: NA
V gene: TRBV10-3
CDR3 DNA: TGTGCCATCAATCCAGGGGCGGCCTACGAGCAGTACTTC
CDR3 protein: CAINPGAAYEQYF

clone size: NA
CDR3 length: 14
J gene: TRBJ2-7
D gene: NA
V gene: TRBV28
CDR3 DNA: TGTGCCAGCAGTTTGGGGCGGGACCGCTACGAGCAGTACTTC
CDR3 protein: CASSLGRDRYEQYF

clone size: NA
CDR3 length: 14
J gene: TRBJ1-1
D gene: NA
V gene: TRBV11-2
CDR3 DNA: TGTGCCAGCAGCTTGACAGCAATGAACACTGAAGCTTTCTTT
CDR3 protein: CASSLTAMNTEAFF

clone size: NA
CDR3 length: 18
J gene: TRBJ2-7
D gene: TRBD2
V gene: TRBV11-2
CDR3 DNA: TGTGCCAGCAGCGCCAGACTAGCGGGAGGACCTTTAAGTTACGAGCAGTACTTC
CDR3 protein: CASSARLAGGPLSYEQYF

clone size: few
CDR3 length: 16
J gene: TRBJ1-2
D gene: TRBD1
V gene: TRBV19
CDR3 DNA: TGTGCCAGTAGTATAGATTACAGGGGGCAAGCAGAAGGCTACACCTTC
CDR3 protein: CASSIDYRGQAEGYTF

clone size: NA
CDR3 length: 12
J gene: TRBJ1-2
D gene: NA
V gene: TRBV28
CDR3 DNA: TGTGCCAGCAACCCGCCCGGGGAAGGCTACACCTTC
CDR3 protein: CASNPPGEGYTF